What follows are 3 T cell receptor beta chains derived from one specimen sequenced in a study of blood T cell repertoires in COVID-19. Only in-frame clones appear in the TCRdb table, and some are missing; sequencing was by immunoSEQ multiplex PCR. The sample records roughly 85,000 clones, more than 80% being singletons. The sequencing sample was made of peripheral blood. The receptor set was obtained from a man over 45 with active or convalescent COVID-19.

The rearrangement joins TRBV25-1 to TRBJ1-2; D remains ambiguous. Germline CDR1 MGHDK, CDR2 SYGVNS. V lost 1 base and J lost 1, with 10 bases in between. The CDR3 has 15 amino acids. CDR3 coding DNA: TGTGCCAGCAGTGAATTTCGGGGTGATAACTATGGCTACACCTTC. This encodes CASSEFRGDNYGYTF.

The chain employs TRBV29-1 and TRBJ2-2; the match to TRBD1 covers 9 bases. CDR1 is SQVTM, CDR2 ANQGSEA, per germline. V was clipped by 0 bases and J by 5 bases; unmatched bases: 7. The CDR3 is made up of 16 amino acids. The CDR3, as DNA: TGCAGCGTTGAAGATACAGGGGGCGTTGGAACCGGGGAGCTGTTTTTT. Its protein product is CSVEDTGGVGTGELFF.

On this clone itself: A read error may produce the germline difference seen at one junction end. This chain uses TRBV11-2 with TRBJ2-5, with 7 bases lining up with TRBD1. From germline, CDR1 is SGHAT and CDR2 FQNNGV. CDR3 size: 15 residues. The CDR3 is CASSLTPRGQGTQYF. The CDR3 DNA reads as TGTGCCAGCAGCTTAACTCCTAGGGGGCAAGGGACCCAGTACTTC.